Each of the 3 T cell receptor beta chains below was sequenced from the same sample in a study of blood T cell repertoires in COVID-19. Measured with immunoSEQ multiplex PCR; TCRdb has only the in-frame clones, and not every one. Found here are 60,000 to 70,000 clones, approximately 88% of them singletons; the top ten hold 8.8%. Input material: peripheral blood. The receptors were sampled from a man aged 50 to 59 with active COVID-19.

This sequence joins TRBV4-1 and TRBJ1-4, with D tentatively TRBD1 (5 bases). The CDR3 loop spans 13 amino acids. V was pared by 4 bases and J by 8 bases, with 11 bases between. Germline CDR1 is MGHRA and CDR2 is YSYEKL. CDR3 residues: CASSLIRGEKLFF. The CDR3 DNA is TGCGCCAGCAGCCTGATTCGGGGGGAAAAACTGTTTTTT.

The gene calls are TRBV7-2 and TRBJ1-1, with D uncertain. The ends were cut back, 2 bases at V and 3 bases at J, with 7 bases in the middle. There are 13 residues in the CDR3. Per the germline V gene, CDR1 is SGHTA and CDR2 is FQGNSA. The CDR3 is CASSLNEDTEAFF. In nucleotides, the CDR3 is TGTGCCAGCAGCTTAAATGAGGACACTGAAGCTTTCTTT.

The CDR3 DNA is TGTGCCACCGGTGAGGTCCAAGAGACCCAGTACTTC. Translated, it gives CATGEVQETQYF. V usage is TRBV15 and J usage is TRBJ2-5, with unresolved D. The germline V gene has CDR1 LNHNV and CDR2 YYDKDF (reference sequence). The V gene lost 8 bases and the J gene lost 1 base, with 8 bases spanning the gap. The CDR3 runs 12 residues.